The rows below give T cell receptor beta chains drawn from one sample of a study of naive and memory T cell subsets. MiXCR, applied by TCRdb to the UMI-ligation and nested PCR reads, yields one record per CDR3 protein. This table holds 3,000 or so distinct CDR3 sequences, 7.3% found once. Sequences were obtained from effector memory CD8+ T cells from blood. These receptor sequences come from a human donor in good health. Each CDR3 is given with its conserved first and last residue. A D gene is named only where the DNA matches it firmly. Only some rows state a clone size, as once, few, many or a class for expanded clones.

CDR3aa,CDR3nt,d_gene,j_gene,abundance,v_gene
CASSLDGKGYTF,TGCGCCAGCAGCTTGGACGGCAAAGGCTACACCTTC,NA,TRBJ1-2,NA,TRBV5-1
CSVERGILAEQFF,TGCAGCGTTGAACGGGGGATACTTGCTGAGCAGTTCTTC,NA,TRBJ2-1,many,TRBV29-1
CASSLLGTDSEQYF,TGTGCCAGCAGTTTACTAGGGACTGATTCCGAGCAGTACTTC,NA,TRBJ2-7,medium-sized,TRBV27
CSATGAEGLYNEQFF,TGCAGTGCGACAGGGGCAGAGGGACTTTACAATGAGCAGTTCTTC,TRBD1,TRBJ2-1,many,TRBV20-1
CASSSEGHQNTEAFF,TGTGCCAGCAGCTCCGAGGGACATCAGAACACTGAAGCTTTCTTT,NA,TRBJ1-1,NA,TRBV9
CASSLGPDYEQYF,TGTGCCAGCAGCTTAGGCCCGGACTACGAGCAGTACTTC,NA,TRBJ2-7,many,TRBV7-8
CSARDDGSVYEQYF,TGCAGTGCTAGAGATGACGGGTCTGTCTACGAGCAGTACTTC,NA,TRBJ2-7,many,TRBV20-1
CASGLVSAQGEQYF,TGTGCCAGCGGCCTCGTTTCTGCTCAGGGCGAGCAGTACTTC,NA,TRBJ2-7,NA,TRBV27
CASSIFGGPAYEQYF,TGTGCCAGTAGTATCTTTGGCGGGCCAGCCTACGAGCAGTACTTC,NA,TRBJ2-7,NA,TRBV19
CASGGGPRDTQYF,TGTGCCAGCGGGGGGGGGCCAAGAGATACGCAGTATTTT,NA,TRBJ2-3,few,TRBV9
CAWSPGLARKEQFF,TGTGCCTGGAGTCCGGGACTAGCGAGAAAAGAGCAGTTCTTC,TRBD2,TRBJ2-1,many,TRBV30
CASSLSWEDEKLFF,TGTGCCAGCAGCTTGTCTTGGGAGGATGAAAAACTGTTTTTT,NA,TRBJ1-4,NA,TRBV5-4
CASSSYKGGRWDTQYF,TGTGCCAGCAGTTCCTACAAGGGCGGGAGGTGGGATACGCAGTATTTT,TRBD2,TRBJ2-3,many,TRBV28
CATSDLTGRLADSTDTQYF,TGTGCCACCAGTGACCTCACTGGGAGACTAGCAGACAGCACAGATACGCAGTATTTT,TRBD2,TRBJ2-3,many,TRBV24-1
CASSVGQGDQPQHF,TGTGCCAGCAGCGTAGGACAGGGAGATCAGCCCCAGCATTTT,TRBD1,TRBJ1-5,many,TRBV9
CSATPGDYEQYF,TGCAGTGCTACTCCAGGGGACTACGAGCAGTACTTC,NA,TRBJ2-7,many,TRBV20-1
CASSYGPNPNEQFF,TGTGCCAGCAGTTACGGGCCGAACCCCAATGAGCAGTTCTTC,NA,TRBJ2-1,few,TRBV28
CASSSISRVLEYF,TGTGCCAGCAGTTCCATCTCAAGGGTCCTTGAGTACTTC,NA,TRBJ2-7,medium-sized,TRBV6-6
CASSLVFGTGGSYNEQFF,TGTGCCAGCAGCTTAGTGTTCGGGACAGGGGGCTCCTACAATGAGCAGTTCTTC,TRBD1,TRBJ2-1,hyperexpanded,TRBV11-2
CASRGLAGAYEQYF,TGTGCCAGCAGAGGACTAGCGGGAGCCTACGAGCAGTACTTC,TRBD2,TRBJ2-7,many,TRBV7-8